These 14 T cell receptor beta chains came from one sample sequenced in a study of spatial heterogeneity in lung cancer (dated by TCRdb to about 2019). In light of the paper, this sample's time point label describes: blood at routine non-recurrence follow-up after resection. The library was built by means of 5' RACE. Data came from a NextSeq 500. TCRdb trimmed the raw reads at Q25, called clones with MiXCR and kept productive beta chains. Rows with a matching CDR3 protein are joined into one entry that keeps the most common DNA and genes. The sample yields more than 15,000 distinct CDR3 sequences; roughly 6.3% were counted once. Roughly 23% of the sample lies in the top ten. The material was PBMCs, obtained at follow-up. The source of these receptors is a male donor with early-stage non-small cell lung cancer.

V usage is TRBV20-1 and J usage is TRBJ2-2; no firm D call. The germline V gene encodes CDR1 DFQATT and CDR2 SNEGSKA (reference sequence). V lost 8 bases and J lost 0, with 10 bases in between. The CDR3 length is 13 residues. CDR3 nucleotide sequence: TGCAGTTTGACCACCGCGAACACCGGGGAGCTGTTTTTT. This encodes CSLTTANTGELFF.

This clonotype was observed at least ten times. The rearrangement links TRBV10-3 to TRBJ2-7; 9 nucleotides agree with TRBD2. This CDR3 comprises 17 residues. Germline V gives CDR1 ENHRY, CDR2 SYGVKD. The ends lost 6 bases at V and 3 bases at J; junction bases unmatched: 15. The CDR3 DNA sequence: TGTGCCATCAGCCCCCATACCGGGACTAGCCCATACTACGAGCAGTACTTC. Its protein is CAISPHTGTSPYYEQYF.

This clonotype was recorded once. CDR3 coding DNA: TGTGCCAGCAGCCCAAGCGGGAGCGCCTACGAGCAGTACTTC. It codes for CASSPSGSAYEQYF. The chain carries TRBV3-1 and TRBJ2-7, with 8 nucleotides matching TRBD2. CDR3 size: 14 residues. V lost 4 bases to trimming and J lost 2 bases; unmatched junction nucleotides: 4. The germline CDR1 and CDR2 sequences are LGHDT and YNNKEL (reference sequence).

Sample share makes this clonotype medium-sized. This chain uses TRBV12-3 or TRBV12-4 with TRBJ2-2; 8 bases line up with TRBD2. Trimming at V came to 0 bases and at J to 6 bases, leaving 6 bases not matched to a gene. CDR3 length: 16 residues. CDR3 nucleotide sequence: TGTGCCAGCAGTTTAGCCCATAGCGGGATCGCCGGGGAGCTGTTTTTT. Translation gives CASSLAHSGIAGELFF.

This clonotype came up many times. The chain recombines TRBV18 with TRBJ2-3, with a possible D match to TRBD2 (5 bases). The V gene's germline CDR1 is KGHSH and CDR2 LQKENI. V lost 2 bases, J lost 2 bases, and 17 bases lay in between. This CDR3 region has 17 residues. CDR3 loop: CASSPIEGVFDTDTQYF. In nucleotides, the CDR3 is TGTGCCAGCTCACCAATTGAGGGCGTCTTCGACACAGATACGCAGTATTTT.

Many counts were recorded for this clonotype. The chain employs TRBV6-2 or TRBV6-3 and TRBJ2-2, with D maybe TRBD1 (5 bases). Trimming pared 6 bases from V and 8 bases from J, leaving 7 bases between. The CDR3 is made up of 11 amino acids. Germline CDR1 reads MNHEY; CDR2 reads SVGEGT. CDR3: CASRRQGELFF. As DNA, the CDR3 is TGTGCCAGCAGACGACAGGGGGAGCTGTTTTTT.

This clonotype is medium-sized by share. The genes are TRBV27 and TRBJ2-7; 10 bases match TRBD2. Germline CDR1 reads MNHEY; CDR2 reads SMNVEV (reference sequence). Trimming cost V 5 bases and J 7 bases; bases outside gene matches: 14. The CDR3 runs 16 residues. The CDR3 reads CASSLLSGRAFGEQYF. For the CDR3, the DNA is TGTGCCAGCAGTCTACTAAGCGGGAGGGCCTTCGGGGAGCAGTACTTC.

This clonotype has a count of ten or more. V is TRBV6-2 or TRBV6-3 and J is TRBJ1-1, with TRBD1 matching 8 bases. The length of the CDR3 is 17 residues. Trimming cost V 5 bases and J 4 bases; bases outside gene matches: 15. Germline values: CDR1 MNHEY, CDR2 SVGEGT. The CDR3 bases are TGTGCCAGCAGTCACCCGGGACAGGCCCGGTGGAGCACTGAAGCTTTCTTT. Translating it yields CASSHPGQARWSTEAFF.

The table lists this clonotype with many counts. J is TRBJ2-6 and V is TRBV7-3; no reliable D call. V was trimmed by 4 bases and J by 1 base, leaving 8 bases between them. This CDR3 region has 15 residues. The germline gives CDR1 SGHTA, CDR2 FQGTGA. The CDR3 loop is CASSSTASGANVLTF. CDR3 sequence (DNA): TGTGCCAGCAGCTCCACAGCTTCTGGGGCCAACGTCCTGACTTTC.

This clonotype was counted many times. The chain uses TRBV7-9 and TRBJ2-1; the match to TRBD2 covers 7 bases. J lost 6 bases, V lost 1 base, and 6 bases had no gene match. Germline lookup yields CDR1 SEHNR and CDR2 FQNEAQ (reference sequence). The CDR3 loop spans 15 amino acids. CDR3 nucleotides: TGTGCCAGCAGCTTAGGCGGGGCGGGGGTCAATGAGCAGTTCTTC. Protein sequence: CASSLGGAGVNEQFF.

This clonotype showed up many times. The rearrangement uses TRBV20-1 and TRBJ2-7; D possibly corresponds to TRBD2 (5 bases). The V gene lost 6 bases and the J gene lost 9 bases, with 24 bases spanning the gap. The CDR3 is 14 amino acids. Germline V gene data show CDR1 as DFQATT and CDR2 as SNEGSKA (reference sequence). CDR3 sequence: CSAKSAGPRPGQYF. Here the CDR3 DNA reads TGCAGTGCCAAAAGTGCGGGCCCCAGGCCCGGGCAGTACTTC.

This clonotype counts as medium-sized (0.01 to 0.1%). V gene TRBV24-1 combines with J gene TRBJ2-2; 9 bases are a match to TRBD1. Looked up from germline, CDR1 is KGHDR and CDR2 is SFDVKD. With V trimmed by 4 bases and J by 7 bases, 9 bases remained unmatched. This CDR3 comprises 16 residues. The CDR3 coding sequence is TGTGCCACCAGTGACTCGGGACAGGGCTTTAACGGGGAGCTGTTTTTT. Translating gives CATSDSGQGFNGELFF.

This clonotype was recorded many times. The chain couples TRBV27 to TRBJ2-7; 8 bases map to TRBD2. V trimming: 3 bases; J trimming: 0 bases; junction bases outside the gene matches: 1. The CDR3 runs 14 residues. Germline V CDR1 and CDR2: MNHEY, SMNVEV (reference sequence). CDR3 region: CASSFGGGSYEQYF. CDR3 nucleotide sequence: TGTGCCAGCAGTTTCGGGGGGGGCTCCTACGAGCAGTACTTC.

This clonotype showed up many times. V is TRBV6-2 or TRBV6-3 and J is TRBJ2-7; 12 bases line up with TRBD2. The CDR3 loop spans 16 amino acids. Trimming cost V 4 bases and J 2 bases; bases outside gene matches: 6. Germline assignment: CDR1 MNHEY and CDR2 SVGEGT. CDR3: CASSSRGLAGTYEQYF. The CDR3 bases are TGTGCCAGCAGTTCCCGAGGACTAGCGGGGACCTACGAGCAGTACTTC.